A selection of T cell receptor beta chains follows, all from one sample in a study of intratumoral heterogeneity in liver cancer. Produced via immunoSEQ multiplex PCR; TCRdb's table is partial and in-frame only. Of thousands of clones listed, 68% are singletons. The source material was tumor-adjacent normal tissue, sampled before any cancer treatment. Every receptor here comes from an older man with hepatocellular carcinoma. Each CDR3 is given with its conserved first and last residue. A D gene is named only where the DNA matches it firmly. Some rows have no size entry. The others give once, few or many, or a class for an expanded clone.

d_gene: -; v_gene: TRBV6-1; abundance: -; j_gene: TRBJ1-2; CDR3aa: CASSETGSYGYTF; CDR3nt: TGTGCCAGCAGTGAAACGGGGAGCTATGGCTACACCTTC
d_gene: TRBD1; v_gene: TRBV19; abundance: -; j_gene: TRBJ2-1; CDR3aa: CASKGGQGTNEQFF; CDR3nt: TGTGCCAGCAAGGGGGGACAGGGGACGAATGAGCAGTTCTTC
d_gene: -; v_gene: TRBV7-6; abundance: few; j_gene: TRBJ1-1; CDR3aa: CASSFSVVTEAFF; CDR3nt: TGTGCCAGCAGCTTTAGTGTCGTAACTGAAGCTTTCTTT
d_gene: -; v_gene: TRBV10-3; abundance: -; j_gene: TRBJ2-7; CDR3aa: CAISQSLSSSPYEQYF; CDR3nt: TGTGCCATCAGTCAATCCCTCAGCTCTAGTCCCTACGAGCAGTACTTC
d_gene: TRBD2; v_gene: TRBV3-1/TRBV3-2; abundance: -; j_gene: TRBJ2-3; CDR3aa: CASSQDSGGPTDTQYF; CDR3nt: TGTGCCAGCAGCCAAGATAGCGGGGGGCCGACAGATACGCAGTATTTT
d_gene: -; v_gene: TRBV5-8; abundance: medium-sized; j_gene: TRBJ2-2; CDR3aa: CASTRRSRELFF; CDR3nt: TGTGCCAGCACCCGGCGTTCTAGGGAGCTGTTTTTT
d_gene: TRBD2; v_gene: TRBV9; abundance: once; j_gene: TRBJ2-6; CDR3aa: CASSAGGGLPGANVLTF; CDR3nt: TGTGCCAGCAGCGCGGGCGGGGGTTTGCCTGGGGCCAACGTCCTGACTTTC
d_gene: -; v_gene: TRBV5-1; abundance: -; j_gene: TRBJ1-6; CDR3aa: CASSREGSSYNSPLHF; CDR3nt: TGCGCCAGCAGCCGTGAGGGTAGCTCCTATAATTCACCCCTCCACTTT
d_gene: -; v_gene: TRBV11-3; abundance: -; j_gene: TRBJ2-3; CDR3aa: CASSLGGTYHGTDTQYF; CDR3nt: TGTGCCAGCAGCTTAGGGGGCACATATCACGGCACAGATACGCAGTATTTT
d_gene: -; v_gene: TRBV5-1; abundance: -; j_gene: TRBJ2-3; CDR3aa: CASRKGLLNTDTQYF; CDR3nt: TGCGCCAGCAGGAAGGGACTTCTGAACACAGATACGCAGTATTTT
d_gene: -; v_gene: TRBV19; abundance: medium-sized; j_gene: TRBJ1-5; CDR3aa: CASSPSDSHNQPQHF; CDR3nt: TGTGCCAGTAGTCCCTCGGACAGCCACAATCAGCCCCAGCATTTT
d_gene: -; v_gene: TRBV5-4; abundance: -; j_gene: TRBJ2-2; CDR3aa: CASSQHNTGELFF; CDR3nt: TGTGCCAGCAGCCAACACAACACCGGGGAGCTGTTTTTT
d_gene: TRBD1; v_gene: TRBV4-3; abundance: -; j_gene: TRBJ2-1; CDR3aa: CASSQAGGYNEQFF; CDR3nt: TGCGCCAGCAGCCAAGCAGGGGGCTACAATGAGCAGTTCTTC
d_gene: TRBD2; v_gene: TRBV10-3; abundance: -; j_gene: TRBJ2-1; CDR3aa: CAISGAGGTLNEQFF; CDR3nt: TGTGCCATCAGTGGCGCGGGGGGAACATTAAATGAGCAGTTCTTC
d_gene: -; v_gene: TRBV12-3/TRBV12-4; abundance: -; j_gene: TRBJ2-5; CDR3aa: CASRWDGEETQYF; CDR3nt: TGTGCCAGCAGATGGGACGGGGAAGAGACCCAGTACTTC
d_gene: -; v_gene: TRBV28; abundance: -; j_gene: TRBJ1-5; CDR3aa: CASNPASPSNQPQHF; CDR3nt: TGTGCCAGTAACCCGGCGTCACCTAGCAATCAGCCCCAGCATTTT
d_gene: -; v_gene: TRBV2; abundance: few; j_gene: TRBJ2-3; CDR3aa: CASGGTDTQYF; CDR3nt: TGTGCCAGCGGGGGGACAGATACGCAGTATTTT
d_gene: -; v_gene: TRBV7-9; abundance: -; j_gene: TRBJ1-2; CDR3aa: CASSLDLTGKGYGYTF; CDR3nt: TGTGCCAGCAGCTTAGATCTCACAGGGAAGGGCTATGGCTACACCTTC
d_gene: -; v_gene: TRBV28; abundance: -; j_gene: TRBJ2-2; CDR3aa: CASATGSQDTGELFF; CDR3nt: TGTGCCAGCGCAACGGGGTCGCAGGACACCGGGGAGCTGTTTTTT
d_gene: -; v_gene: TRBV7-2; abundance: medium-sized; j_gene: TRBJ1-6; CDR3aa: CASSSTLVTNSPLHF; CDR3nt: TGTGCCAGCAGCTCGACCTTGGTAACTAATTCACCCCTCCACTTT
d_gene: -; v_gene: TRBV9; abundance: -; j_gene: TRBJ1-5; CDR3aa: CASSVRDSSNSNQPQHF; CDR3nt: TGTGCCAGCAGCGTACGAGACAGTAGTAATAGCAATCAGCCCCAGCATTTT
d_gene: -; v_gene: TRBV6-5; abundance: -; j_gene: TRBJ2-7; CDR3aa: CASRTVLYEQYF; CDR3nt: TGTGCCAGCAGGACGGTTCTCTACGAGCAGTACTTC
d_gene: -; v_gene: TRBV5-1; abundance: few; j_gene: TRBJ1-4; CDR3aa: CASSLTPANEKLFF; CDR3nt: TGCGCCAGCAGCTTGACCCCGGCTAATGAAAAACTGTTTTTT
d_gene: TRBD1; v_gene: TRBV5-5; abundance: few; j_gene: TRBJ1-1; CDR3aa: CASIAGTGLPTAFF; CDR3nt: TGTGCCAGCATCGCCGGGACAGGTCTTCCCACAGCTTTCTTT
d_gene: TRBD2; v_gene: TRBV7-9; abundance: -; j_gene: TRBJ2-5; CDR3aa: CASSPGLALSGTQYF; CDR3nt: TGTGCCAGCAGCCCGGGACTAGCGTTGAGCGGGACCCAGTACTTC
d_gene: -; v_gene: TRBV27; abundance: once; j_gene: TRBJ2-6; CDR3aa: CASSSRESGANVLTF; CDR3nt: TGTGCCAGCAGTTCCAGGGAATCTGGGGCCAACGTCCTGACTTTC
d_gene: TRBD2; v_gene: TRBV13; abundance: -; j_gene: TRBJ2-3; CDR3aa: CASVKRGGALDTQYF; CDR3nt: TGTGCCAGCGTAAAGCGGGGGGGTGCTCTTGATACGCAGTATTTT
d_gene: TRBD1; v_gene: TRBV27; abundance: -; j_gene: TRBJ2-2; CDR3aa: CASSLKWDRVTGELFF; CDR3nt: TGTGCCAGCAGTTTAAAATGGGACAGGGTAACCGGGGAGCTGTTTTTT
d_gene: -; v_gene: TRBV2; abundance: -; j_gene: TRBJ1-2; CDR3aa: CASSSRSDYGYTF; CDR3nt: TGTGCCAGCAGTTCAAGAAGCGACTATGGCTACACCTTC
d_gene: -; v_gene: TRBV19; abundance: -; j_gene: TRBJ1-5; CDR3aa: CASSMLRQPQHF; CDR3nt: TGTGCCAGTAGTATGTTGCGGCAGCCCCAGCATTTT
d_gene: TRBD1; v_gene: TRBV19; abundance: -; j_gene: TRBJ1-5; CDR3aa: CATRDRGTINQPQHF; CDR3nt: TGTGCCACTAGGGACAGGGGCACCATTAATCAGCCCCAGCATTTT
d_gene: -; v_gene: TRBV27; abundance: -; j_gene: TRBJ2-6; CDR3aa: CASSRRAGANVLTF; CDR3nt: TGTGCCAGCAGCCGCAGGGCTGGGGCCAACGTCCTGACTTTC
d_gene: -; v_gene: TRBV3-1/TRBV3-2; abundance: -; j_gene: TRBJ2-5; CDR3aa: CASSQDVVRPGETQYF; CDR3nt: TGTGCCAGCAGCCAAGATGTGGTCAGGCCGGGGGAGACCCAGTACTTC
d_gene: -; v_gene: TRBV5-1; abundance: -; j_gene: TRBJ2-5; CDR3aa: CASSLGPTQETQYF; CDR3nt: TGCGCCAGCAGCTTGGGCCCAACCCAAGAGACCCAGTACTTC
d_gene: TRBD2; v_gene: TRBV5-1; abundance: -; j_gene: TRBJ2-3; CDR3aa: CASRAAGGPGDTQYF; CDR3nt: TGCGCCAGCAGGGCAGCGGGGGGGCCGGGAGATACGCAGTATTTT
d_gene: -; v_gene: TRBV15; abundance: -; j_gene: TRBJ1-2; CDR3aa: CATRGMGNYGYTF; CDR3nt: TGTGCCACCAGGGGCATGGGGAACTATGGCTACACCTTC
d_gene: -; v_gene: TRBV27; abundance: -; j_gene: TRBJ1-5; CDR3aa: CASSFSQNQPQHF; CDR3nt: TGTGCCAGCAGTTTTTCTCAGAATCAGCCCCAGCATTTT
d_gene: -; v_gene: TRBV7-9; abundance: -; j_gene: TRBJ2-3; CDR3aa: CASNKGLEDTQYF; CDR3nt: TGTGCCAGCAATAAGGGGTTGGAAGATACGCAGTATTTT
d_gene: -; v_gene: TRBV5-6; abundance: -; j_gene: TRBJ2-7; CDR3aa: CASSLGLGTSYEQYF; CDR3nt: TGTGCCAGCAGCTTGGGACTCGGCACATCCTACGAGCAGTACTTC
d_gene: -; v_gene: TRBV6-1; abundance: -; j_gene: TRBJ1-6; CDR3aa: CASSEFVRYNSPLHF; CDR3nt: TGTGCCAGCAGTGAATTTGTAAGATACAATTCACCCCTCCACTTT